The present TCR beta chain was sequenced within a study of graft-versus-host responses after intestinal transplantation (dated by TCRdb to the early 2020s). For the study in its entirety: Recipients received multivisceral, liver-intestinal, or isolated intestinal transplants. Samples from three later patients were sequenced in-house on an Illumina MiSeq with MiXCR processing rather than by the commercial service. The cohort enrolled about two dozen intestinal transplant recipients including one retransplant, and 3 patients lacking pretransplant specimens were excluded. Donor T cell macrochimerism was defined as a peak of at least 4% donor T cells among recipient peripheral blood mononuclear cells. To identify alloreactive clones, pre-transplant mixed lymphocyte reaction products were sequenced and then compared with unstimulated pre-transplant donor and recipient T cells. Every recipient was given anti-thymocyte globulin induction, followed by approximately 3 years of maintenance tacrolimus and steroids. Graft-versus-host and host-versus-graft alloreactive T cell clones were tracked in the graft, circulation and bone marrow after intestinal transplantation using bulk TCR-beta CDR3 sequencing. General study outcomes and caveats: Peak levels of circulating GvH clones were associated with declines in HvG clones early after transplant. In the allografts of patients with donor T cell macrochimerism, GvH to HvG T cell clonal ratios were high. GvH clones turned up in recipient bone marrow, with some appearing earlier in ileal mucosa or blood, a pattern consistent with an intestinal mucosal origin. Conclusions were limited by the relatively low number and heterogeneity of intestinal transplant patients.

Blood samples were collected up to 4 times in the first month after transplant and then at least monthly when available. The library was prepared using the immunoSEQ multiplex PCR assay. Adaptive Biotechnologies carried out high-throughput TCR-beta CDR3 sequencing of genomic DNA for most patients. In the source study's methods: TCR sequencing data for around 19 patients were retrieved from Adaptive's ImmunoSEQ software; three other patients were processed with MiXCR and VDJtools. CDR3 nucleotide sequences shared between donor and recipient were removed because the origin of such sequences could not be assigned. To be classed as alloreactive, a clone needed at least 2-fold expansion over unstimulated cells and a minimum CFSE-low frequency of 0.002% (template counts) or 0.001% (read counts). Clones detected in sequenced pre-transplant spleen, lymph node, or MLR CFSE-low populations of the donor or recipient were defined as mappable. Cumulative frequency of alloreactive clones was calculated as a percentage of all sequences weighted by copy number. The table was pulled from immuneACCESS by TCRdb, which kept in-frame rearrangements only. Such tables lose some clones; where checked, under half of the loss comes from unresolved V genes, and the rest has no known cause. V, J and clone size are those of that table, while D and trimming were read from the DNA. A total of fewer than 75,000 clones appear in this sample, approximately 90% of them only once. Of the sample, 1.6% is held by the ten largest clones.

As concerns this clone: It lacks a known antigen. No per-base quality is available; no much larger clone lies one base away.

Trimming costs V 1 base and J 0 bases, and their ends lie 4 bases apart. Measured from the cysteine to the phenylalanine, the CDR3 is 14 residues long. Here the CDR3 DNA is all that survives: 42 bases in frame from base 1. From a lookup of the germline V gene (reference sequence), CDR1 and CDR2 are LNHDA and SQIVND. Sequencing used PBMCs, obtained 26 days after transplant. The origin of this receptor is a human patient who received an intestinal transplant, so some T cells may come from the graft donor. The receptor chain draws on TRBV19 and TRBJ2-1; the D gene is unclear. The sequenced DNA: TGTGCCAGTAGTATAGGGAGCTCCTACAATGAGCAGTTCTTC. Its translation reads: CASSIGSSYNEQFF.